The subject of this entry is one T cell receptor beta chain. The entry originates in a study of PD-1 blockade in mismatch repair-deficient tumors. TCRdb keeps only in-frame clones here, not all; method: immunoSEQ multiplex PCR. The profile shows about 67,000 clones, about 72% of them singletons. Germline values: CDR1 SGHAT, CDR2 FQNNGV. V shed 5 bases and J 13 bases; nucleotides not matched to a gene: 5. The CDR3 contains 13 residues. This clonotype originated in an adult with mismatch repair-deficient cancer. The chain uses TRBV11-2 and TRBJ2-1; TRBD2 agrees at 13 bases. The sample in question was peripheral blood, obtained 2 weeks after starting pembrolizumab. The CDR3 sequence: CASSPGTSGVQFF. Here the CDR3 DNA reads TGTGCCAGCAGCCCAGGGACTAGCGGGGTACAGTTCTTC. The full variable domain, in which reference TRBV11-2 and TRBJ2-1 provide the parts outside the CDR3, is EAGVAQSPRYKIIEKRQSVAFWCNPISGHATLYWYQQILGQGPKLLIQFQNNGVVDDSQLPKDRFSAERLKGVDSTLKIQPAKLEDSAVYLCASSPGTSGVQFFGPGTRLTVL.